These 20 T cell receptor beta chains were sequenced from one sample in a study of blood T cells in healthy people across ages. A J-beta primer mix and a sample-barcoded 5' primer were used in a second PCR of roughly 6 to 12 cycles. Via MiXCR, TCRdb re-called the 5' RACE reads, giving one row per CDR3 protein. In the table there are 1.2 million to 1.5 million distinct CDR3 sequences, 42% of which are singletons. Sequencing was carried out using blood. All receptors come from a woman aged 18-30 years in good health.

CDR3 nucleotide sequence: TGTGCCAGCAGTTTCGAGGGGAGCGATGGCTACACCTTC. This sequence encodes CASSFEGSDGYTF. This chain uses TRBV27 with TRBJ1-2, with D maybe TRBD1 (5 bases). The CDR3 is 13 amino acids. Germline CDR1 MNHEY, CDR2 SMNVEV (reference sequence). The ends were cut back, 3 bases at V and 6 bases at J, with 11 bases in the middle.

Note on this clonotype: It may be a read error: a sequence one base away is much more abundant. The chain links TRBV6-5 to TRBJ1-1, with a possible D match to TRBD1 (5 bases). CDR3 length: 12 amino acids. Trimming stripped 2 bases from V and 6 bases from J, with 7 bases between. Germline V CDR1 and CDR2: MNHEY, SVGAGI. The CDR3 bases are TGTGCCAGCAGTTACGGGGACGCTGAAGCTTTCTTT. This codes for CASSYGDAEAFF.

The J gene is TRBJ2-6, the V gene TRBV30, with 8 bases aligning to TRBD1. V lost 2 bases to trimming and J lost 0 bases; unmatched junction nucleotides: 9. Germline V gene lookup returns CDR1 GTSNPN and CDR2 SVGIG (reference sequence). The CDR3 consists of 18 residues. The CDR3 DNA reads TGTGCCTGGAGTCCATCGGGACAGGTACACTCTGGGGCCAACGTCCTGACTTTC. Translating it yields CAWSPSGQVHSGANVLTF. The complete variable domain, with remaining parts taken from reference TRBV30 and TRBJ2-6, reads SQTIHQWPATLVQPVGSPLSLECTVEGTSNPNLYWYRQAAGRGLQLLFYSVGIGQISSEVPQNLSASRPQDRQFILSSKKLLLSDSGFYLCAWSPSGQVHSGANVLTFGAGSRLTVL.

This clonotype was detected ten times or more. The rearrangement uses TRBV24-1 and TRBJ2-3; D not resolved. Germline CDR1 KGHDR, CDR2 SFDVKD. The V end lost 4 bases, the J end lost 2 bases, and 6 bases lay between the germline ends. The CDR3 loop spans 13 amino acids. Here the CDR3 reads CATSDPNTDTQYF. CDR3 coding DNA: TGTGCCACCAGTGACCCAAACACAGATACGCAGTATTTT.

This CDR3 is CAISVAGEGNEQFF. For the CDR3, the DNA is TGTGCCATCAGTGTGGCGGGAGAAGGTAATGAGCAGTTCTTC. V usage is TRBV10-3 and J usage is TRBJ2-1, with TRBD2 matching 7 bases. Germline V gene lookup returns CDR1 ENHRY and CDR2 SYGVKD. The CDR3 totals 14 residues. V lost 4 bases to trimming and J lost 7 bases; unmatched junction nucleotides: 7.

The chain is built from TRBV12-3 or TRBV12-4 and TRBJ2-7; TRBD1 aligns across 10 bases. The trim removed 6 bases at V and 9 bases at J, leaving 20 bases unmatched. The CDR3 is 17 amino acids. The CDR3 DNA sequence: TGTGCCAGCAGGACCGTGACAGGGGGCGGTTTAAGAGGCACGCAGTACTTC. The encoded protein is CASRTVTGGGLRGTQYF.

The chain combines TRBV5-5 with TRBJ2-5; D remains ambiguous. V was shortened by 2 bases and J by 11 bases, with 22 bases between the two germline ends. CDR1 is SGHKS and CDR2 is YYEKEE in the germline V gene (reference sequence). The CDR3 contains 15 residues. CDR3 nucleotides: TGTGCCAGCAGCTTTGGTCCAGGACGGAATAATGAGCAGTACTTC. Encoded protein: CASSFGPGRNNEQYF. Complete variable domain (other parts from reference TRBV5-5 and TRBJ2-5): DAGVTQSPTHLIKTRGQQVTLRCSPISGHKSVSWYQQVLGQGPQFIFQYYEKEERGRGNFPDRFSARQFPNYSSELNVNALLLGDSALYLCASSFGPGRNNEQYFGPGTRLLVL.

V and J are TRBV5-1 and TRBJ1-1; 8 bases align to TRBD1. V lost 4 bases to trimming and J lost 1 base; unmatched junction nucleotides: 6. Germline lookup yields CDR1 SGHRS and CDR2 YFSETQ. The CDR3 runs to 15 residues. The chain's CDR3 is CASSGRTGPNTEAFF. The DNA of the CDR3 is TGCGCCAGCAGCGGGCGGACAGGGCCGAACACTGAAGCTTTCTTT.

The gene calls are TRBV3-1 and TRBJ2-3, with D perhaps TRBD2 (5 bases). The CDR3 runs to 16 residues. The germline gives CDR1 LGHDT, CDR2 YNNKEL (reference sequence). V was cut by 6 bases and J by 0 bases, with 16 bases left in between. DNA for the CDR3: TGTGCCAGCAGGGAAGGAAGCGGCCCTAGCACAGATACGCAGTATTTT. This sequence encodes CASREGSGPSTDTQYF.

In this sample, this clonotype turned up many times. The V and J genes are TRBV7-9 and TRBJ2-3, with TRBD2 identical over 8 bases. Looked up from germline, CDR1 is SEHNR and CDR2 is FQNEAQ (reference sequence). The CDR3 is made up of 15 amino acids. J gave up 1 base and V 1 base, and 1 base lay outside the gene matches. This CDR3 reads CASSLVLAGTDTQYF. The CDR3 bases are TGTGCCAGCAGCTTAGTACTAGCGGGCACAGATACGCAGTATTTT.

This chain joins TRBV9 and TRBJ1-3; 7 positions agree with TRBD1. Germline assignment: CDR1 SGDLS and CDR2 YYNGEE. Germline trimming cut 3 bases from V and 2 bases from J; bases unmatched to any gene: 8. The CDR3 is made up of 16 amino acids. CDR3 sequence: CASSAGIGGTGNTIYF. The CDR3, as DNA: TGTGCCAGCAGCGCCGGCATAGGGGGCACTGGAAACACCATATATTTT.

The chain uses TRBV24-1 and TRBJ2-3, with D uncertain. The CDR3 has 16 residues. V was cut by 4 bases and J by 0 bases, with 13 bases left in between. Germline CDR1 and CDR2: KGHDR and SFDVKD. DNA of the CDR3: TGTGCCACCAGTGACCCGACTGAGACTAGCACAGATACGCAGTATTTT. Translated, it gives CATSDPTETSTDTQYF.

This clonotype was recorded many times. The rearrangement uses TRBV29-1 and TRBJ1-2; 7 bases align to TRBD1. Germline lookup yields CDR1 SQVTM and CDR2 ANQGSEA. The CDR3 extends over 12 amino acids. Trimming cost V 6 bases and J 8 bases; bases outside gene matches: 9. The CDR3 DNA sequence: TGCAGCGTCACCCTGACAGGGAGCGGCTACACCTTC. Translated, it gives CSVTLTGSGYTF.

The chain links TRBV27 to TRBJ2-3; D possibly corresponds to TRBD2 (5 bases). The V and J ends lost 4 bases and 1 base respectively, with 15 bases between them. The CDR3 covers 16 residues. CDR1 and CDR2 from the germline V gene are MNHEY and SMNVEV (reference sequence). The CDR3 protein is CASSYFGGSGTDTQYF. The CDR3 coding sequence is TGTGCCAGCAGTTATTTTGGTGGGAGTGGCACAGATACGCAGTATTTT.

In this sample, this clonotype turned up a few times. The rearrangement uses TRBV7-2 and TRBJ1-1; 8 bases match TRBD1. Per the germline V gene, CDR1 is SGHTA and CDR2 is FQGNSA. After removal of 5 bases from V and 11 bases from J, the junction contained 7 bases not matched to a gene. The CDR3 is 12 amino acids. CDR3 region: CASSHDRGPAFF. In DNA, the CDR3 is TGTGCCAGCAGCCACGACAGGGGTCCCGCTTTCTTT. Supplemented by reference TRBV7-2 and TRBJ1-1, the full variable domain reads GAGVSQSPSNKVTEKGKDVELRCDPISGHTALYWYRQSLGQGLEFLIYFQGNSAPDKSGLPSDRFSAERTGGSVSTLTIQRTQQEDSAVYLCASSHDRGPAFFGQGTRLTVV.

This clonotype occurred a few times. This chain links TRBV20-1 with TRBJ2-5; maybe TRBD1 (6 bases). V was clipped by 3 bases and J by 4 bases, with 15 bases between them. CDR1 DFQATT and CDR2 SNEGSKA come from the germline V gene (reference sequence). CDR3 length equals 14 residues. CDR3 DNA: TGCAGTGCTAGCTTACAGGGAAGTTTAGAGACCCAGTACTTC. Translated, it gives CSASLQGSLETQYF.

This clonotype came up a few times. V gene TRBV5-1 combines with J gene TRBJ2-1; 8 nucleotides match TRBD1. The V and J ends lost 1 base and 4 bases, in that order; junction bases with no gene match: 4. The CDR3 is made up of 15 amino acids. Germline assignment: CDR1 SGHRS and CDR2 YFSETQ. CDR3: CASSLLGQVYNEQFF. The CDR3 DNA reads TGCGCCAGCAGCTTGTTGGGACAGGTGTACAATGAGCAGTTCTTC.

This clonotype was observed a few times. The rearrangement links TRBV29-1 to TRBJ1-2, with a weak D call TRBD1 (6 bases). In germline, CDR1 is SQVTM, CDR2 ANQGSEA. V dropped 3 bases and J dropped 8 bases, with 10 bases sitting between them. The CDR3 is made up of 11 amino acids. In DNA, the CDR3 is TGCAGCGTTGAGAGGACAGCCGGCTACACCTTC. This sequence encodes CSVERTAGYTF.

The rearrangement joins TRBV21-1 to TRBJ1-6. TRBV21-1 is a recognized pseudogene. CDR3 size: 15 residues. DNA of the CDR3: TGTGCCAGCAGCAAAGTCCGACACAACAATTCACCCCTCCACTTT. Protein sequence: CASSKVRHNNSPLHF.

This clonotype came up a few times. This CDR3 is CASSWVSGQNTEAFF. The CDR3 region has the DNA TGCGCCAGCAGCTGGGTATCTGGACAAAACACTGAAGCTTTCTTT. The genes are TRBV5-1 and TRBJ1-1, with a weak D call TRBD1 (5 bases). This CDR3 comprises 15 residues. The germline V gene encodes CDR1 SGHRS and CDR2 YFSETQ. V was cut by 3 bases and J by 2 bases, with 14 bases left in between.